Shown below are 21 T cell receptor beta chains from a single sample sequenced in a study of T cells after yellow fever vaccination. One entry per CDR3 protein results from TCRdb running MiXCR on the 5' RACE reads. The sample has 35,000 to 55,000 distinct CDR3 sequences; roughly 6.4% are singletons. Source: PBMCs, either bulk or a sorted T-cell subset (CD4+, CD8+, memory, or dextramer-sorted; not recorded which), taken 45 days after the yellow fever booster vaccination. The receptors stem from a man younger than 45 who received the YFV17D yellow fever vaccine.

J is TRBJ2-3 and V is TRBV7-2, with D perhaps matching TRBD1 (6 bases). Germline CDR1 and CDR2: SGHTA and FQGNSA. V was trimmed by 4 bases and J by 5 bases, leaving 19 bases between them. The CDR3 runs 16 residues. CDR3 sequence: CASSSRGSPCVDTQYF. CDR3 sequence (DNA): TGTGCCAGCAGCTCTAGGGGGTCCCCGTGCGTAGATACGCAGTATTTT.

The gene calls are TRBV20-1 and TRBJ1-5; D gene unclear. Germline loops: CDR1 DFQATT, CDR2 SNEGSKA (reference sequence). Trimming removed 3 bases from V and 0 bases from J, with 12 bases in between. This CDR3 has 15 amino acids. For the CDR3, the DNA is TGCAGTGCTAGGGAGGACGGTTATAGCAATCAGCCCCAGCATTTT. It codes for CSAREDGYSNQPQHF.

This clonotype was seen at least ten times. The genes are TRBV20-1 and TRBJ2-1; 12 bases are a match to TRBD2. Looked up from germline, CDR1 is DFQATT and CDR2 is SNEGSKA (reference sequence). The CDR3 length is 17 residues. V was pared by 3 bases and J by 8 bases, with 14 bases of the junction left unmatched. In nucleotides, the CDR3 is TGCAGTGCTAGTGTTCTAGCGGGAGGGCCCACCCTCCATGAGCAGTTCTTC. Its protein product is CSASVLAGGPTLHEQFF.

This clonotype was recorded at least ten times. The chain carries TRBV20-1 and TRBJ2-2; D call uncertain. Per germline, CDR1 DFQATT and CDR2 SNEGSKA (reference sequence). This CDR3 has 14 residues. V was cut by 6 bases and J by 6 bases, with 17 bases left in between. DNA of the CDR3: TGCAGTGCCCAGAACCAGGATCTGGCCGGGGAGCTGTTTTTT. Encoded protein: CSAQNQDLAGELFF.

This clonotype occurred many times. The chain employs TRBV29-1 and TRBJ2-2; D not certain. This CDR3 is built from 12 residues. V was clipped by 6 bases and J by 7 bases, with 12 bases between them. Germline CDR1 reads SQVTM; CDR2 reads ANQGSEA. CDR3 residues: CSVTDVVGELFF. The DNA of the CDR3 is TGCAGCGTGACGGACGTGGTCGGGGAGCTGTTTTTT.

This clonotype was counted only a few times. This rearrangement joins TRBV12-3 or TRBV12-4 to TRBJ2-1; 10 nucleotides agree with TRBD2. The CDR3 contains 16 residues. Trimming cost V 5 bases and J 7 bases; bases outside gene matches: 11. In DNA, the CDR3 is TGTGCCAGCAGTCTCCCCTTAGCGGGGGGCGGGAATGAGCAGTTCTTC. Its translation: CASSLPLAGGGNEQFF.

At least ten counts were recorded for this clonotype. The CDR3 DNA sequence: TGTGCCACCAGCAGAGGTGTCCGCGGCTCCTACAATGAGCAGTTCTTC. Its protein is CATSRGVRGSYNEQFF. V gene TRBV15 combines with J gene TRBJ2-1; no reliable D call. Trimming removed 1 base at V and 0 bases at J, with 10 bases between. The CDR3 length is 16 residues. Germline values: CDR1 LNHNV, CDR2 YYDKDF (reference sequence).

Many counts were recorded for this clonotype. V and J are TRBV12-3 or TRBV12-4 and TRBJ2-5; D perhaps matches TRBD2 (6 bases). Trimming pared 6 bases from V and 7 bases from J, leaving 15 bases between. The CDR3 consists of 13 residues. The CDR3 region is CASSLGLKGTQYF. The CDR3 nucleotides are TGTGCCAGCAGCTTGGGACTTAAAGGGACCCAGTACTTC.

Ten or more counts support this clonotype. The chain has TRBV28 and TRBJ2-7, with 7 bases identical to TRBD2. From germline, CDR1 is MDHEN and CDR2 SYDVKM. The V and J ends lost 4 bases and 3 bases, in that order; junction bases with no gene match: 12. This CDR3 spans 16 amino acids. The CDR3 sequence: CASSSSAGVRFYEQYF. In nucleotides, the CDR3 is TGTGCCAGCAGTTCCTCGGCGGGGGTGCGTTTCTACGAGCAGTACTTC.

This chain uses TRBV2 with TRBJ2-3; TRBD2 matches at 7 bases. The CDR3 extends over 14 amino acids. Germline lookup yields CDR1 SNHLY and CDR2 FYNNEI. J lost 5 bases, V lost 6 bases, and 8 bases had no gene match. The CDR3 reads CASRSGTQGDTQYF. The CDR3 region has the DNA TGTGCCAGCAGAAGCGGGACCCAGGGAGATACGCAGTATTTT.

This clonotype was seen more than once but under ten times. V gene TRBV5-1 combines with J gene TRBJ2-3, with 14 bases matching TRBD2. The V gene end was trimmed by 2 bases and the J gene end by 5 bases; junction bases not matched to a gene: 7. The CDR3 spans 17 residues. Germline CDR1 and CDR2: SGHRS and YFSETQ. The CDR3 region has the DNA TGCGCCAGCAGCTTTTTGCCCGGGACTAGCGGGAGAGATACGCAGTATTTT. Translated: CASSFLPGTSGRDTQYF.

In its sample, this clonotype was seen many times. The chain combines TRBV12-3 or TRBV12-4 with TRBJ2-1; D gene unclear. Trimming took 7 bases from V and 6 from J, leaving 13 bases between them. This CDR3 region has 13 residues. CDR3 region: CASKPAGRNEQFF. The CDR3 DNA follows: TGTGCCAGCAAACCTGCCGGTCGCAATGAGCAGTTCTTC.

The sample holds many counts of this clonotype. The V gene is TRBV11-2, the J gene TRBJ2-2; TRBD2 matches 7 bases. J was trimmed by 8 bases and V by 5 bases; bases with no gene match: 8. The germline CDR1 and CDR2 sequences are SGHAT and FQNNGV. The CDR3 extends over 14 amino acids. The CDR3 region is CASSQSGAMGELFF. The DNA of the CDR3 is TGTGCCAGCAGCCAGAGCGGGGCTATGGGGGAGCTGTTTTTT.

This clonotype was detected ten times or more. V and J are TRBV7-2 and TRBJ2-7; weak D call: TRBD1 (5 bases). CDR1 and CDR2 from the germline V gene are SGHTA and FQGNSA. This CDR3 is built from 14 residues. V lost 3 bases and J lost 7, with 16 bases in between. The CDR3 protein is CASSLSDMNGEQYF. Written as DNA, the CDR3 is TGTGCCAGCAGCTTGTCGGACATGAATGGGGAGCAGTACTTC.

This clonotype was observed a few times. V gene TRBV6-5 combines with J gene TRBJ1-2; D uncertain. CDR1 MNHEY and CDR2 SVGAGI come from the germline V gene. CDR3 length equals 15 residues. The V end was cut by 7 bases, the J end by 7 bases, with 22 bases between. CDR3 bases: TGTGCCAGCACTTTACTAGGAACGGAAAGCTCTGGCTACACCTTC. Translation gives CASTLLGTESSGYTF.

The chain combines TRBV30 with TRBJ2-3; D remains unclear. The CDR3 is 13 amino acids. V was cut by 1 base and J by 2 bases, with 7 bases left in between. Per germline, CDR1 GTSNPN and CDR2 SVGIG (reference sequence). The CDR3 reads CAWSGPATDTQYF. Written as DNA, the CDR3 is TGTGCCTGGAGTGGGCCAGCCACAGATACGCAGTATTTT.

The gene calls are TRBV23-1 and TRBJ1-1; TRBD1 might be the D (6 bases). TRBV23-1 is assigned to the ORF class and has an uncertain function. This CDR3 contains 12 residues. Between the trimmed V and J ends, which lost 10 bases and 8 bases, there was a span of 17 bases. CDR3 in DNA: TGCGCCACTTCGCCCGGACAGCTCGAAGCTTTCTTT. Its translation: CATSPGQLEAFF.

Points on this clonotype: A much larger clone differs by one base, so this may be a read error. V is TRBV10-3 and J is TRBJ2-5, with 9 bases aligning to TRBD1. Germline assignment: CDR1 ENHRY and CDR2 SYGVKD. The V and J ends lost 1 base and 4 bases, in that order; junction bases with no gene match: 4. This CDR3 contains 15 residues. DNA of the CDR3: TGTGCCATCAGTGAGTTGACGGGACAGGGAGAGACCCAGTACTTC. Its protein product is CAISELTGQGETQYF.

This clonotype was counted many times. CDR3 residues: CASSLGGPAHNEQFF. The CDR3 nucleotides are TGTGCCAGCAGCTTAGGCGGCCCGGCCCACAATGAGCAGTTCTTC. The gene calls are TRBV7-6 and TRBJ2-1, with no clear D. V was shortened by 1 base and J by 5 bases, with 12 bases between the two germline ends. The CDR3 contains 15 residues. The germline V gene has CDR1 SGHVS and CDR2 FNYEAQ.

The chain couples TRBV27 to TRBJ1-6; D uncertain. The CDR3 sequence is 14 residues long. Per germline, CDR1 MNHEY and CDR2 SMNVEV (reference sequence). Between the trimmed V and J ends, which lost 5 bases and 6 bases, there was a span of 11 bases. Here the CDR3 reads CASSTDTSNSPLHF. DNA for the CDR3: TGTGCCAGCAGTACAGATACCTCTAATTCACCCCTCCACTTT.

Ten or more counts support this clonotype. This chain links TRBV7-2 with TRBJ2-1; the match to TRBD2 covers 8 bases. The CDR3 spans 14 residues. V dropped 5 bases and J dropped 3; count of bases not matched to a gene: 3. Germline CDR1 SGHTA, CDR2 FQGNSA. The CDR3 sequence: CASSLLAGYNEQFF. As DNA, the CDR3 is TGTGCCAGCAGCCTTCTAGCGGGCTACAATGAGCAGTTCTTC.